A selection of T cell receptor beta chains follows, all from one sample in a study of T cell repertoires in ileal Crohn's disease. The protocol was immunoSEQ multiplex PCR, while the TCRdb copy is restricted to in-frame clones and leaves out a portion. The table records thousands of clones, over 55% of them present only once. Sequencing was carried out using ileal tissue. All receptors derive from an adult with Crohn's disease. The CDR3 runs from the conserved cysteine through the conserved F or W. A D gene is named only where the DNA matches it firmly. Part of the rows lack a size; the others show once, few, many or a class for expanded clones.

cdr3_aa cdr3_nt j_call v_call clone_size d_call
CASSRTVLNTEAFF TGTGCCAGCAGTCGGACAGTTTTAAACACTGAAGCTTTCTTT TRBJ1-1 TRBV6-6 NA NA
CASSTARGTNTGELFF TGCGCCAGCAGCACAGCGCGGGGGACAAACACCGGGGAGCTGTTTTTT TRBJ2-2 TRBV10-1 NA NA
CASSYSIGGNEQYF TGTGCCAGCAGTTACTCGATAGGGGGGAACGAGCAGTACTTC TRBJ2-7 TRBV6-8 NA NA
CASSVADRSHNEQFF TGTGCCAGCAGCGTAGCTGATAGGTCCCACAATGAGCAGTTCTTC TRBJ2-1 TRBV9 NA NA
CASSLGWLAETQYF TGTGCCAGCAGCTTAGGTTGGCTAGCGGAGACCCAGTACTTC TRBJ2-5 TRBV11-2 NA NA
CASSSQGSETQYF TGTGCCAGCAGTTCCCAGGGGAGCGAGACCCAGTACTTC TRBJ2-5 TRBV2 few NA
CASSLQTNSPLHF TGTGCCAGCAGCCTCCAAACGAATTCACCCCTCCACTTT TRBJ1-6 TRBV11-1 NA NA
CASSERGGVNTQYF TGTGCCAGCAGTGAACGGGGGGGCGTAAATACGCAGTATTTT TRBJ2-3 TRBV2 once TRBD2
CASSLGRTGDTGELFF TGTGCCAGCAGCTTAGGGAGGACAGGGGACACCGGGGAGCTGTTTTTT TRBJ2-2 TRBV11-2 NA TRBD1
CSASTGTGFGYTF TGCAGCGCTTCGACCGGGACAGGGTTTGGCTACACCTTC TRBJ1-2 TRBV29-1 NA TRBD1
CASSDNRAERTEAFF TGTGCCAGCAGTGACAACAGGGCTGAGAGGACTGAAGCTTTCTTT TRBJ1-1 TRBV2 NA NA
CASSLTGTGAEAFF TGTGCCAGCAGTTTGACCGGGACAGGGGCTGAAGCTTTCTTT TRBJ1-1 TRBV28 few TRBD1
CASSLGGRGTSTDTQYF TGTGCCAGCAGTTTAGGGGGGAGGGGGACTAGCACAGATACGCAGTATTTT TRBJ2-3 TRBV27 NA NA
CASSGAHSNEKLFF TGTGCCAGCTCAGGGGCGCATTCTAATGAAAAACTGTTTTTT TRBJ1-4 TRBV28 NA NA